This T cell receptor beta chain was identified during a study of post-analysis software for immune sequencing data. In the study overall: Included among the disease courses, which were recorded for the cohort, were relapsing-remitting, secondary progressive and progressive-relapsing multiple sclerosis. General study results and limits: Patients carried 4 or 5 TRBV segments more frequently than controls did, and TRBV5-6, TRBV5-1 and TRBV20-1 were among them. Multiple sclerosis patients showed significantly lower normalized Chao1 diversity than controls did.

This clonotype was seen a few times. The antigen is unknown. Trimming removed 1 base at V and 5 bases at J, with 13 bases between. Germline V gene sequence: CDR1 SGDLS, CDR2 YYNGEE. This CDR3 is built from 15 residues. The TCR beta cDNA libraries contained unique molecular identifiers. One entry per CDR3 protein results from TCRdb running MiXCR on the PCR reads. The sample contains some 690,000 distinct CDR3 sequences, 25% to 30% of which appear only once. The sequence was obtained from a girl between 5 and 17 years old with multiple sclerosis. Sequenced: blood. The chain links TRBV9 to TRBJ2-1; D may be TRBD1 (6 bases). For the CDR3, the DNA is TGTGCCAGCAGCGTACATAGGACAGTGAACAATGAGCAGTTCTTC. It codes for CASSVHRTVNNEQFF.